This passage covers 18 T cell receptor beta chains from one sample sequenced in a study of shared clonotypes between healthy human individuals (dated by TCRdb to about 2020). Library preparation used the immunoSEQ multiplex PCR assay. In its TCRdb copy, this immuneACCESS table keeps in-frame sequences only and misses some clones. Where compared with another copy, unresolved V genes explain less than half of these, and the others have no known cause. In this sample the table shows hundreds of thousands of clones, almost 95% of which occur a single time. The ten largest make up around 24% of the sample. CD8 naive samples consisted of CD45RO-negative cells that were positively selected for CCR7, yielding a CD45RA+CCR7+ population without TemRA cells. Sequencing input: naive CD8+ T cells sorted from blood. This specimen's cell subset or site label, per the study, means: CD45RA+CCR7+. These receptors all come from a man under 40 in good health.

The chain joins TRBV11-2 to TRBJ2-7, with 7 nucleotides matching TRBD1. This CDR3 has 14 residues. The junction had 5 bases not matched to a gene; V was cut back by 3 bases and J by 3 bases. Germline CDR1 and CDR2: SGHAT and FQNNGV. The CDR3 DNA follows: TGTGCCAGCAGCTTTGGGACAGACCTCTACGAGCAGTACTTC. This sequence encodes CASSFGTDLYEQYF.

The chain has TRBV5-4 and TRBJ2-1, with 12 positions matching TRBD1. Germline CDR1 is SGHNT and CDR2 is YYREEE (reference sequence). V trimming: 3 bases; J trimming: 8 bases; junction bases outside the gene matches: 6. The CDR3 is 15 amino acids. The CDR3 DNA reads TGTGCCAGCAGCTCCCGGGACAGGGGGCAGGATGAGCAGTTCTTC. Amino acids: CASSSRDRGQDEQFF.

The chain couples TRBV4-3 to TRBJ2-7; D not resolved. The V and J ends lost 0 bases and 6 bases respectively, with 9 bases between them. Germline assignment: CDR1 LGHNA and CDR2 YSLEER. CDR3 length: 13 residues. CDR3: CASSQDLFGEQYF. CDR3 sequence (DNA): TGCGCCAGCAGCCAAGATTTGTTTGGCGAGCAGTACTTC.

The chain links TRBV7-3 to TRBJ2-1, with TRBD2 matching over 9 bases. The CDR3 covers 15 residues. Germline assignment: CDR1 SGHTA and CDR2 FQGTGA. With 2 bases clipped from V and 8 bases from J, the junction kept 7 bases outside the gene matches. The CDR3 region is CASSLAGTSNDEQFF. CDR3 DNA: TGTGCCAGCAGCTTAGCCGGGACTAGCAACGATGAGCAGTTCTTC.

The chain is built from TRBV5-5 and TRBJ2-2; D is unclear. This CDR3 contains 13 residues. V was pared by 0 bases and J by 7 bases, with 7 bases between. Germline lookup yields CDR1 SGHKS and CDR2 YYEKEE (reference sequence). The CDR3 reads CASSLGQIGELFF. Written as DNA, the CDR3 is TGTGCCAGCAGCTTGGGGCAGATCGGGGAGCTGTTTTTT.

V is TRBV30 and J is TRBJ2-7; TRBD1 matches 9 bases. Germline CDR1 and CDR2: GTSNPN and SVGIG (reference sequence). The junction had 13 bases not matched to a gene; V was cut back by 3 bases and J by 4 bases. The CDR3 has 16 amino acids. The CDR3 DNA reads TGTGCCTGGAGACCAACTAGGACAGGGGAGATTTACGAGCAGTACTTC. This translates into CAWRPTRTGEIYEQYF.

Only one count was recorded for this clone. The chain carries TRBV25-1 and TRBJ2-1; D is ambiguous. Germline-derived CDR1 and CDR2 are MGHDK and SYGVNS. Trimming took 6 bases from V and 3 from J, leaving 12 bases between them. The CDR3 covers 14 residues. In nucleotides, the CDR3 is TGTGCCAGCAGCCCGACTTTCCTCTACAATGAGCAGTTCTTC. Translating gives CASSPTFLYNEQFF.

The J gene is TRBJ2-3, the V gene TRBV27, with 8 bases lining up with TRBD2. The CDR3 covers 17 residues. Germline V gives CDR1 MNHEY, CDR2 SMNVEV (reference sequence). J gave up 0 bases and V 1 base, and 6 bases lay outside the gene matches. CDR3: CASSLYTSGTSTDTQYF. CDR3 nucleotide sequence: TGTGCCAGCAGTTTATATACTAGCGGAACTAGCACAGATACGCAGTATTTT.

The chain recombines TRBV5-5 with TRBJ2-7; D possibly matches TRBD1 or TRBD2 (5 bases each). V lost 1 base and J 6 bases, leaving 11 bases between the germline ends. From germline, CDR1 is SGHKS and CDR2 YYEKEE (reference sequence). This CDR3 has 13 amino acids. The CDR3 reads CASSLSLGTEQYF. In DNA, the CDR3 is TGTGCCAGCAGCTTGTCGCTCGGGACCGAGCAGTACTTC.

V and J are TRBV29-1 and TRBJ2-5; tentative D call: TRBD2 (7 bases). Trimming shortened V by 7 bases and J by 4 bases, and 19 bases separated the two germline ends. Germline CDR1 SQVTM, CDR2 ANQGSEA. This CDR3 has 14 residues. The CDR3 DNA follows: TGCAGCGCCCGGGCCGGGGGGCGGCGAGAGACCCAGTACTTC. Residues: CSARAGGRRETQYF.

The rearrangement links TRBV5-1 to TRBJ2-1; D is unclear. From germline, CDR1 is SGHRS and CDR2 YFSETQ. The CDR3 length is 15 residues. V was cut by 1 base and J by 6 bases, with 14 bases left in between. The CDR3 DNA is TGCGCCAGCAGCTTGACACCTGCTGGGGTCAATGAGCAGTTCTTC. Translating it yields CASSLTPAGVNEQFF. The whole variable domain, remainder taken from reference TRBV5-1 and TRBJ2-1, is KAGVTQTPRYLIKTRGQQVTLSCSPISGHRSVSWYQQTPGQGLQFLFEYFSETQRNKGNFPGRFSGRQFSNSRSEMNVSTLELGDSALYLCASSLTPAGVNEQFFGPGTRLTVL.

This clone was detected once. The chain uses TRBV11-2 and TRBJ1-3; 7 nucleotides match TRBD1. The junction had 5 bases not matched to a gene; V was cut back by 5 bases and J by 4 bases. CDR3 length: 14 residues. The germline V gene encodes CDR1 SGHAT and CDR2 FQNNGV. CDR3 in DNA: TGTGCCAGCAGCGTAACAGGGGTCGGAAACACCATATATTTT. It codes for CASSVTGVGNTIYF. Supplemented by reference TRBV11-2 and TRBJ1-3, the full variable domain reads EAGVAQSPRYKIIEKRQSVAFWCNPISGHATLYWYQQILGQGPKLLIQFQNNGVVDDSQLPKDRFSAERLKGVDSTLKIQPAKLEDSAVYLCASSVTGVGNTIYFGEGSWLTVV.

This clone was counted a few times. The chain uses TRBV7-2 and TRBJ2-1; D gene unclear. V lost 5 bases and J lost 9, with 20 bases in between. The CDR3 is made up of 15 amino acids. Germline CDR1 is SGHTA and CDR2 is FQGNSA. As DNA, the CDR3 is TGTGCCAGCAGCCCAGACTGGAGTCCATTTCTTGAGCAGTTCTTC. Amino acids: CASSPDWSPFLEQFF.

The genes are TRBV9 and TRBJ1-2; no firm D call. Germline V gene data show CDR1 as SGDLS and CDR2 as YYNGEE. Trimming took off 2 bases at V and 5 bases at J, with 10 bases between the two ends. The CDR3 is 13 residues long. CDR3 sequence reads: CASSVQTDYGYTF. CDR3 nucleotides: TGTGCCAGCAGCGTTCAAACCGATTATGGCTACACCTTC.

The chain employs TRBV18 and TRBJ2-1, with 11 positions matching TRBD2. Germline CDR1 reads KGHSH; CDR2 reads LQKENI. CDR3 length: 18 residues. Losses at the gene ends were 0 bases for V and 4 bases for J; bases not matched to a gene: 8. CDR3 region: CASSPPAASGRQYNEQFF. The CDR3 nucleotides are TGTGCCAGCTCACCACCGGCGGCTAGCGGGAGGCAGTACAATGAGCAGTTCTTC.

On this clone: One junction end disagrees with the germline gene, perhaps due to a read error. V and J are TRBV6-5 and TRBJ2-1; no clear D gene. Germline CDR1 reads MNHEY; CDR2 reads SVGAGI. This CDR3 contains 14 residues. CDR3 sequence (DNA): TGTGCCATCAGTTCACCCGCCCGATGGGATGAGCAGTTCTTC. It specifies CAISSPARWDEQFF.

This clone has just one count. Other DNA variants within this sample encode the same CDR3. The chain uses TRBV7-3 and TRBJ2-2; D might be TRBD1 (6 bases). The CDR3 length is 14 residues. CDR1 and CDR2 from the germline V gene are SGHTA and FQGTGA. The V end lost 6 bases, the J end lost 2 bases, and 10 bases lay between the germline ends. The CDR3 protein is CASSSTGNTGELFF. CDR3 DNA sequence: TGTGCCAGCAGTTCGACAGGAAACACCGGGGAGCTGTTTTTT.

This chain uses TRBV4-1 with TRBJ2-7; maybe TRBD1 (6 bases). Germline CDR1 and CDR2: MGHRA and YSYEKL. Trimming pared 2 bases from V and 3 bases from J, leaving 14 bases between. This CDR3 region has 15 residues. As DNA, the CDR3 is TGCGCCAGCAGCCAACTCGACAGGACGGACTACGAGCAGTACTTC. It specifies CASSQLDRTDYEQYF.